This TCR beta chain was found in a study of shared clonotypes between healthy human individuals. In the study overall: Each donor's CD4 naive and CD4 memory cells filled three plates apiece, CD8 naive two, and CD8 memory one. Overall study results and limits: Read depth was anticipated to influence clonotype sharing among donors. Clonotypes which were not shared had lower generation probabilities than clonotypes that all four donors shared.

In this sample, this clone turned up once. What it binds is not known. Only in-frame clones appear in the TCRdb table, and some are missing; sequencing was by immunoSEQ multiplex PCR. The sample lists hundreds of thousands of clones, 97% occurring once. The authors divided CD4+ cells into CD45RA+ naive and CD45RA-negative memory subsets. Germline loops: CDR1 LNHDA, CDR2 SQIVND (reference sequence). V was cut by 5 bases and J by 7 bases, with 12 bases left in between. The CDR3 has 13 residues. The TCR comes from a woman under 40 in good health. The V and J genes are TRBV19 and TRBJ1-5; D call uncertain. Sequenced: naive CD4+ T cells sorted from blood. Noted subset: CD45RA+ positively selected. CDR3 DNA: TGTGCCAGTAGTCGAGGACCCTACCAGCCCCAGCATTTT. Protein sequence: CASSRGPYQPQHF.